This passage covers 3 T cell receptor beta chains from one sample sequenced in a study of human T cells and chemical hapten exposure. Documented time point: patch test 3, about 24 weeks after DPC sensitization. Treatment noted: therapeutic diphenylcyclopropenone sensitization with weekly scalp DPC. TCRdb reprocessed the RACE reads with MiXCR, giving one entry per CDR3 protein. Of over 65,000 distinct CDR3 sequences listed, around 10% are singletons. The sequencing here drew on whole blood, taken in connection with sensitization to the hapten diphenylcyclopropenone (DPC). These receptors originate from a woman between 50 and 59 years old with alopecia areata. Some clones in this sample may be carry-over from other donors' samples.

This clonotype was recorded many times. The chain employs TRBV6-6 and TRBJ1-6; the match to TRBD1 covers 7 bases. The CDR3 covers 15 residues. Germline assignment: CDR1 MNHNY and CDR2 SVGAGI (reference sequence). With 5 bases clipped from V and 6 bases from J, the junction kept 7 bases outside the gene matches. CDR3 nucleotide sequence: TGTGCCAGCAGTACGCTGGACAGGATTAATTCACCCCTCCACTTT. As protein: CASSTLDRINSPLHF.

This clonotype occurred many times. The chain recombines TRBV2 with TRBJ2-7; 11 bases are shared with TRBD1. Germline lookup yields CDR1 SNHLY and CDR2 FYNNEI. J lost 6 bases, V lost 5 bases, and 3 bases had no gene match. The CDR3 covers 13 residues. CDR3 sequence (DNA): TGTGCCAGCAGTTGGACAGGGGGCTTCGAGCAGTACTTC. Protein: CASSWTGGFEQYF. The full variable domain, rest sourced from reference TRBV2 and TRBJ2-7, is EPEVTQTPSHQVTQMGQEVILRCVPISNHLYFYWYRQILGQKVEFLVSFYNNEISEKSEIFDDQFSVERPDGSNFTLKIRSTKLEDSAMYFCASSWTGGFEQYFGPGTRLTVT.

This clonotype was observed a handful of times. CDR3 region: CASSLVLREQFF. In DNA form, the CDR3 reads TGTGCCAGCAGCTTAGTACTGCGTGAGCAGTTCTTC. This sequence joins TRBV7-9 and TRBJ2-1; D call uncertain. V gave up 1 base and J gave up 9 bases, with 7 bases separating them. Looked up from germline, CDR1 is SEHNR and CDR2 is FQNEAQ (reference sequence). The CDR3 consists of 12 residues.